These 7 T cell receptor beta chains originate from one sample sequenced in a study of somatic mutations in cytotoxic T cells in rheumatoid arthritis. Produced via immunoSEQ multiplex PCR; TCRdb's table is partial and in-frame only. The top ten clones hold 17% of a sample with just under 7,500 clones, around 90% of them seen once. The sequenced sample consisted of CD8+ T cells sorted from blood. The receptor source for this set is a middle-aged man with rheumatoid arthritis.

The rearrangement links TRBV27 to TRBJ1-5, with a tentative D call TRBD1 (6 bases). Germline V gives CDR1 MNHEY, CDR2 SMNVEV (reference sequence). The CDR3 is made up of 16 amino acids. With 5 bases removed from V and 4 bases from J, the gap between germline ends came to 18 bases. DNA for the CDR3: TGTGCCAGCAGTGTCACTTCGACAGGAGGAAATCAGCCCCAGCATTTT. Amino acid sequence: CASSVTSTGGNQPQHF.

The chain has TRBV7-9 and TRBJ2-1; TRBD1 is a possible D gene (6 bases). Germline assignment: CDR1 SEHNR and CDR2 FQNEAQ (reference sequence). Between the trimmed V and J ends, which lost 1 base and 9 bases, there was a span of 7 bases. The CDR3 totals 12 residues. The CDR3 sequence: CASSLGGGEQFF. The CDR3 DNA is TGTGCCAGCAGCTTAGGAGGGGGTGAGCAGTTCTTC.

CDR3 nucleotides: TGCAGCGCCATGACTAGCGGGGGTAGCAATGAGCAGTTCTTC. Its translation is CSAMTSGGSNEQFF. The chain joins TRBV29-1 to TRBJ2-1, with 12 bases aligning to TRBD2. Unmatched junction bases numbered 7, after V lost 7 bases and J lost 6 bases. The CDR3 is 14 amino acids. The germline gives CDR1 SQVTM, CDR2 ANQGSEA.

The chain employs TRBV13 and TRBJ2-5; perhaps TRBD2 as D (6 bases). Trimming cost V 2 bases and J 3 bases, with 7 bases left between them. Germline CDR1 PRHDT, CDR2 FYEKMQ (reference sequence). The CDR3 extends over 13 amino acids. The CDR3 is CASSLRGKETQYF. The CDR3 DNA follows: TGTGCCAGCAGCTTACGCGGGAAAGAGACCCAGTACTTC.

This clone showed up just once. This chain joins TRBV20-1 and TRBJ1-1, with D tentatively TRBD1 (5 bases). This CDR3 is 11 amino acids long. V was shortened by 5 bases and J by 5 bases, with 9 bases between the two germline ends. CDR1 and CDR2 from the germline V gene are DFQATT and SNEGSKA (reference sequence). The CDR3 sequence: CSALQVTEAFF. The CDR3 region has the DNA TGCAGTGCTCTACAGGTAACTGAAGCTTTCTTT.

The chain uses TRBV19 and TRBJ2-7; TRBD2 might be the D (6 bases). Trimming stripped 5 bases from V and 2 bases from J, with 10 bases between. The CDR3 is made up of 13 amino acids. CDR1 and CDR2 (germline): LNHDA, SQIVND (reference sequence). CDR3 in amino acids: CASSPGGAYEQYF. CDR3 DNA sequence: TGTGCCAGTAGTCCCGGGGGAGCCTACGAGCAGTACTTC.

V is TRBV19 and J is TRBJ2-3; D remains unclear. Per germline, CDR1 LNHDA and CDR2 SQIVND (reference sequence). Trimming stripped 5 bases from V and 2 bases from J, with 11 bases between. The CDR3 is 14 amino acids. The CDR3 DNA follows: TGTGCCAGTAGTTTAACAGCCTACACAGATACGCAGTATTTT. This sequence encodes CASSLTAYTDTQYF.